The 4 T cell receptor beta chains below all came from one sample that was sequenced in a study of siplizumab effects on memory and regulatory T cells. Sequenced by immunoSEQ multiplex PCR; TCRdb stores in-frame clones only, minus some. The table has 50,000 to 55,000 clones, about 97% seen once; the top ten hold about 0.6%. The sequenced sample consisted of naive CD4+ T cells sorted from blood. The receptors stem from a human donor in good health.

The gene calls are TRBV6-5 and TRBJ2-5; 7 bases agree with TRBD2. The V gene end was trimmed by 8 bases and the J gene end by 4 bases; junction bases not matched to a gene: 13. This CDR3 contains 15 residues. CDR1 is MNHEY, CDR2 SVGAGI, per germline. The CDR3 is CASASGIPPRETQYF. The CDR3 nucleotides read TGTGCCAGCGCGAGCGGGATACCCCCGAGAGAGACCCAGTACTTC.

The chain uses TRBV23-1 and TRBJ2-5; D is undetermined. Gene TRBJ2-7 matches the end of the DNA better, so the J call may be wrong. TRBV23-1 is identified as an open reading frame with a role that is uncertain. The CDR3 has 13 residues. The CDR3 bases are TGCGCCAGCAGTCCTCGCGGCGCCTACGAGCAGTACTTC. This gives the protein CASSPRGAYEQYF.

The chain carries TRBV9 and TRBJ2-5, with D uncertain. The CDR3 is 16 residues long. Germline V gene data show CDR1 as SGDLS and CDR2 as YYNGEE. V was clipped by 0 bases and J by 1 base, with 13 bases between them. CDR3 nucleotide sequence: TGTGCCAGCAGCGTAGGGGTGGTTGGGGTCCAAGAGACCCAGTACTTC. Translating it yields CASSVGVVGVQETQYF.

CDR3 bases: TGTGCCAGCAGCTCCCGGCGGGGGGGCAATGAGCAGTTCTTC. Translating gives CASSSRRGGNEQFF. The rearrangement links TRBV7-8 to TRBJ2-1; TRBD2 matches 9 bases. Unmatched junction bases numbered 4, after V lost 4 bases and J lost 6 bases. Germline V gives CDR1 SGHVS, CDR2 FQNEAQ. This CDR3 region has 14 residues. The entire variable domain, with the rest obtained from reference TRBV7-8 and TRBJ2-1, is as follows: GAGVSQSPRYKVAKRGQDVALRCDPISGHVSLFWYQQALGQGPEFLTYFQNEAQLDKSGLPSDRFFAERPEGSVSTLKIQRTQQEDSAVYLCASSSRRGGNEQFFGPGTRLTVL.